This T cell receptor (beta chain) was sequenced in a study of cytomegalovirus exposure and HLA in healthy donors. The PCR ran on 60 Vbeta and 13 Jbeta primers. Method: immunoSEQ multiplex PCR; TCRdb's copy keeps in-frame clones and lacks some. The repertoire includes about 130,000 clones, 65% to 90% of them detected once, and roughly 1.2% sits in the top ten. The length of the CDR3 is 15 residues. The V gene end was trimmed by 3 bases and the J gene end by 0 bases; junction bases not matched to a gene: 3. Germline V CDR1 and CDR2: MNHNS, SASEGT. This clonotype was sampled from a girl aged 2 to 9 in good health and CMV-seronegative. This chain uses TRBV6-1 with TRBJ2-3, with TRBD1 matching 7 bases. What was sequenced was PBMCs. Written as DNA, the CDR3 is TGTGCCAGCAGTGAGGGGGACAGTAGCACAGATACGCAGTATTTT. This codes for CASSEGDSSTDTQYF.